This record concerns one T cell receptor beta chain sequence. This record belongs to a study of cytomegalovirus exposure and HLA in healthy donors. Looked up from germline, CDR1 is MNHNY and CDR2 is SVGAGI (reference sequence). The germline V and J ends were trimmed by 5 bases and 6 bases, with 17 bases remaining between them. There are 14 residues in the CDR3. Vbeta (60) and Jbeta (13) primers were used in the PCR. Generated by immunoSEQ multiplex PCR, the TCRdb table keeps only in-frame clones and is missing some. The data show some 200,000 clones, about 81% seen once. The TCR comes from a woman in her forties in good health and CMV-seronegative. The rearrangement links TRBV6-6 to TRBJ2-7, with D maybe TRBD1 (6 bases). The sequencing sample was made of PBMCs. The CDR3 region is CASSNPQDSPEQYF. CDR3 bases: TGTGCCAGCAGTAATCCCCAGGACAGCCCCGAGCAGTACTTC.